The clone carrying this TCR beta chain was detected once. Its antigen is unidentified. The sample belongs to a study of OX40 agonist ivuxolimab in advanced cancers. Study-level background: The group had a mean age of 60 years, ranged from 23 to 79, and was 82.7% male. Study conclusions and caveats: CD8+ T cells averaged more expanded clones than CD4+.

The CDR3 is 16 residues long. Germline values: CDR1 LNHDA, CDR2 SQIVND (reference sequence). Trimming left V 6 bases short and J 4 bases short, with 19 bases between. Assay: immunoSEQ multiplex PCR; the TCRdb copy retains only in-frame clones and omits some. This sample has about 5,100 clones, with 66% found just once. The material sequenced was CD4+ or CD8+ T cells sorted from blood, taken in a trial of the OX40 agonist ivuxolimab. This receptor was identified in an adult with an advanced solid tumor such as melanoma, head and neck, liver or kidney cancer. This chain uses TRBV19 with TRBJ1-5; TRBD1 is a possible D gene (5 bases). CDR3 sequence: CASSPTGAAGNQPQHF. The CDR3 DNA reads as TGTGCCAGTAGCCCGACTGGGGCAGCGGGTAATCAGCCCCAGCATTTT. Combining the CDR3 with reference TRBV19 and TRBJ1-5 gives the whole variable domain DGGITQSPKYLFRKEGQNVTLSCEQNLNHDAMYWYRQDPGQGLRLIYYSQIVNDFQKGDIAEGYSVSREKKESFPLTVTSAQKNPTAFYLCASSPTGAAGNQPQHFGDGTRLSIL.